The 18 T cell receptor beta chains below come from one sample, sequenced in a study of T cell responses to AZD1222 COVID-19 vaccine. This table comes from immunoSEQ multiplex PCR, and its TCRdb copy is limited to in-frame clones, with some not included. The table has over 120,000 clones, roughly 89% seen once; the top ten hold around 5.1%. The sequences come from peripheral blood, collected on day 0 of AZD1222 vaccination. The receptors derive from an adult in good health.

DNA of the CDR3: TGTGCCAGCAGCGAATCCCCCGTCGGGGCCAACGTCCTGACTTTC. Protein: CASSESPVGANVLTF. The V gene is TRBV7-6, the J gene TRBJ2-6; unclear D gene. V lost 5 bases to trimming and J lost 4 bases, with 12 bases between them. The CDR3 spans 15 residues. Germline V gene lookup returns CDR1 SGHVS and CDR2 FNYEAQ.

The rearrangement uses TRBV6-1 and TRBJ1-2; 9 bases are a match to TRBD1. This CDR3 region has 15 residues. V shed 3 bases and J 6 bases; nucleotides not matched to a gene: 8. From germline, CDR1 is MNHNS and CDR2 SASEGT. CDR3 sequence: CASSDRRWDRDGYTF. The DNA for the CDR3 is TGTGCCAGCAGTGACCGTCGGTGGGACAGGGATGGCTACACCTTC.

The V call is TRBV7-2, the J call TRBJ2-2; D may be TRBD1 (5 bases). This CDR3 comprises 14 residues. The V end was cut by 4 bases, the J end by 8 bases, with 14 bases between. Germline CDR1 SGHTA, CDR2 FQGNSA. CDR3 region: CASSWGGSGGELFF. CDR3 DNA: TGTGCCAGCAGCTGGGGCGGATCCGGGGGGGAGCTGTTTTTT.

The chain is built from TRBV28 and TRBJ1-5, with D possibly TRBD1 on 6 matching bases. The CDR3 has 14 amino acids. V lost 7 bases, J lost 5 bases, and 15 bases lay in between. Germline loops: CDR1 MDHEN, CDR2 SYDVKM. CDR3 region: CASNLQGPHQPQHF. DNA for the CDR3: TGTGCCAGCAACCTACAGGGTCCTCATCAGCCCCAGCATTTT.

This clone was observed once. The chain has TRBV19 and TRBJ2-2; 10 bases fit TRBD2. Germline V lookup: CDR1 LNHDA, CDR2 SQIVND (reference sequence). With 5 bases clipped from V and 4 bases from J, the junction kept 7 bases outside the gene matches. The CDR3 contains 16 residues. Written as DNA, the CDR3 is TGTGCCAGTAGTCCTCTAGCGGGAGAGGGCACCGGGGAGCTGTTTTTT. This encodes CASSPLAGEGTGELFF.

The chain joins TRBV12-3 or TRBV12-4 to TRBJ1-1, with TRBD1 matching 9 bases. The trim removed 8 bases at V and 6 bases at J, leaving 1 base unmatched. The length of the CDR3 is 11 residues. The chain's CDR3 is CASGTGSEAFF. The CDR3 DNA is TGTGCCAGCGGGACAGGGTCTGAAGCTTTCTTT.

The chain employs TRBV6-5 and TRBJ2-1; 8 bases are a match to TRBD1. The germline gives CDR1 MNHEY, CDR2 SVGAGI. The trim removed 2 bases at V and 4 bases at J, leaving 4 bases unmatched. The CDR3 totals 15 residues. The CDR3 region is CASSYRQGAYNEQFF. CDR3 in DNA: TGTGCCAGCAGTTACAGGCAGGGGGCGTACAATGAGCAGTTCTTC.

V gene TRBV24-1 combines with J gene TRBJ1-2, with a weak D call TRBD1 (5 bases). The CDR3 is 12 amino acids. The germline gives CDR1 KGHDR, CDR2 SFDVKD. V was trimmed by 4 bases and J by 5 bases, leaving 7 bases between them. CDR3 in amino acids: CATSEGDYGYTF. DNA of the CDR3: TGTGCCACCAGTGAGGGGGATTATGGCTACACCTTC.

Only one count was recorded for this clone. The chain couples TRBV27 to TRBJ2-1; 9 nucleotides agree with TRBD2. The CDR3 has 13 amino acids. Germline V gene lookup returns CDR1 MNHEY and CDR2 SMNVEV (reference sequence). J gave up 9 bases and V 8 bases, and 8 bases lay outside the gene matches. The CDR3 loop reads CASSILAGVEQFF. As DNA, the CDR3 is TGTGCCAGCTCCATCTTAGCGGGAGTTGAGCAGTTCTTC.

V usage is TRBV5-1 and J usage is TRBJ2-5, with 8 bases that match TRBD2. This CDR3 region has 14 residues. Unmatched junction bases numbered 5, after V lost 6 bases and J lost 1 base. Germline V gene lookup returns CDR1 SGHRS and CDR2 YFSETQ. This chain's CDR3 is CASTGSGGQETQYF. DNA for the CDR3: TGCGCCAGCACCGGCAGCGGGGGCCAAGAGACCCAGTACTTC.

The chain employs TRBV19 and TRBJ2-7; tentative D call: TRBD1 (5 bases). Trimming left V 4 bases short and J 3 bases short, with 25 bases between. This CDR3 spans 18 amino acids. Germline CDR1 is LNHDA and CDR2 is SQIVND (reference sequence). This chain's CDR3 is CASSKSFWGRSVNYEQYF. Here the CDR3 DNA reads TGTGCCAGTAGTAAGTCCTTTTGGGGCAGGTCCGTAAACTACGAGCAGTACTTC.

This clone was observed a handful of times. The V call is TRBV2, the J call TRBJ2-5, with a possible D match to TRBD2 (6 bases). CDR1 is SNHLY and CDR2 is FYNNEI in the germline V gene. This CDR3 region has 14 residues. V lost 3 bases, J lost 1 base, and 9 bases lay in between. CDR3 bases: TGTGCCAGCAGTGAGTGGGACTTCCAAGAGACCCAGTACTTC. Protein product: CASSEWDFQETQYF.

V and J are TRBV28 and TRBJ1-1; D is uncertain. This CDR3 comprises 12 residues. The V gene lost 7 bases and the J gene lost 5 bases, with 11 bases spanning the gap. The germline gives CDR1 MDHEN, CDR2 SYDVKM. Here the CDR3 reads CASNKTGTEAFF. CDR3 nucleotide sequence: TGTGCCAGCAACAAGACGGGAACTGAAGCTTTCTTT.

CDR3 sequence reads: CASSLLADLRPQHF. CDR3 in DNA: TGTGCCAGCAGTTTATTGGCAGATTTGCGGCCCCAGCATTTT. This chain uses TRBV28 with TRBJ1-5; D is uncertain. V gave up 1 base and J gave up 9 bases, with 13 bases separating them. This CDR3 has 14 amino acids. Looked up from germline, CDR1 is MDHEN and CDR2 is SYDVKM.

CDR3 sequence: CASSLVGDPPLHF. As DNA, the CDR3 is TGCGCCAGCAGCTTGGTTGGGGACCCACCCCTCCACTTT. This chain joins TRBV5-1 and TRBJ1-6, with D possibly matching TRBD1 (5 bases). V was cut by 0 bases and J by 11 bases, with 9 bases left in between. Germline-derived CDR1 and CDR2 are SGHRS and YFSETQ. The CDR3 has 13 amino acids.

The sample holds one count of this clone. As DNA, the CDR3 is TGTGCCACCAGCCACAACCCGGGACAGGGGGACAATGAGCAGTTCTTC. Protein product: CATSHNPGQGDNEQFF. This chain joins TRBV15 and TRBJ2-1; TRBD1 matches at 11 bases. Trimming took 5 bases from V and 5 from J; bases not matched to a gene: 8. Germline lookup yields CDR1 LNHNV and CDR2 YYDKDF (reference sequence). The CDR3 spans 16 residues.

In DNA, the CDR3 is TGTGCCAGCTCCCCGGGAGTGTCGTCCTACGAGCAGTACTTC. Amino acid sequence: CASSPGVSSYEQYF. The chain is built from TRBV18 and TRBJ2-7, with TRBD2 as a possible D gene (6 bases). The CDR3 sequence is 14 residues long. V lost 6 bases to trimming and J lost 1 base, with 13 bases between them. Germline CDR1 is KGHSH and CDR2 is LQKENI. Supplemented by reference TRBV18 and TRBJ2-7, the full variable domain reads NAGVMQNPRHLVRRRGQEARLRCSPMKGHSHVYWYRQLPEEGLKFMVYLQKENIIDESGMPKERFSAEFPKEGPSILRIQQVVRGDSAAYFCASSPGVSSYEQYFGPGTRLTVT.

The chain carries TRBV18 and TRBJ2-7, with D unclear. In germline, CDR1 is KGHSH, CDR2 LQKENI. The CDR3 length is 13 residues. With 3 bases removed from V and 2 bases from J, the gap between germline ends came to 8 bases. The chain's CDR3 is CASSPVSPYEQYF. The DNA of the CDR3 is TGTGCCAGCTCACCGGTCAGCCCCTACGAGCAGTACTTC.